These T cell receptor beta chains were read from a single sample in a study of breast tumors, draining lymph nodes, adjacent tissues. MiXCR, applied by TCRdb to the multiplex PCR reads, yields one record per CDR3 protein. This sample has about 140,000 distinct CDR3 sequences, with about 31% found just once. Sequencing used axillary lymph node tissue. All receptors derive from a female donor with breast cancer. Some clones in this sample may be carry-over from other donors' samples. CDR3s include the opening cysteine and the closing phenylalanine or tryptophan.

j_call | v_call | cdr3_aa
TRBJ2-7 | TRBV4-1 | CASSPLLGSSYEQYF
TRBJ1-2 | TRBV4-1 | CASSPRDGDYGYTF
TRBJ2-3 | TRBV6-6 | CASSYSTESTDTQYF
TRBJ2-5 | TRBV9 | CASTGDTGTSDMKTQYF
TRBJ1-1 | TRBV7-9 | CASSLASTGQAFF
TRBJ1-6 | TRBV2 | CVSSEFPGNSPLHF
TRBJ2-3 | TRBV7-3 | CASSLSGGENEQTDTQYF
TRBJ1-1 | TRBV6-2/TRBV6-3 | CASSLGQERLF
TRBJ2-5 | TRBV9 | CASSVLAGGVQETQYF
TRBJ2-3 | TRBV25-1 | CASSGDRAPDTQYF
TRBJ2-3 | TRBV6-1 | CATPNLAGGPDTQYF
TRBJ2-3 | TRBV24-1 | CATSQAGGNTQYF
TRBJ2-3 | TRBV5-4 | CASSWGTGPDTQYF
TRBJ1-1 | TRBV7-2 | CASSTMSGVGTEAFF